The T cell receptor (beta chain) under discussion was sequenced for a study of liver allograft versus peripheral blood T cells. Across the study: Recipients' peripheral blood served as the comparator for T cell receptor repertoires in transplanted livers.

Germline loops: CDR1 MNHEY, CDR2 SVGAGI. With 5 bases clipped from V and 3 bases from J, the junction kept 7 bases outside the gene matches. This CDR3 region has 14 residues. TCRdb used MiXCR to reprocess the reads, holding one entry per CDR3 protein. Among about 3,800 distinct CDR3 sequences, around 15% were seen once, and the ten largest hold approximately 10%. This TCR was recovered from a human patient who had a liver transplant. Some of these T cells may belong to the graft donor. V is TRBV6-5 and J is TRBJ2-7; 7 bases line up with TRBD1. CDR3 sequence: CASSEPQGDYEQYF. The DNA of the CDR3 is TGTGCCAGCAGTGAGCCTCAGGGGGACTACGAGCAGTACTTC.